This T cell receptor (beta chain) was documented in a study of T cell responses to AZD1222 COVID-19 vaccine. Findings of the study overall: Spike was spanned by vaccine-associated CD4 TCRs, with dominance at 160-218 and 743-854. Spike-specific TCR breadth and depth rose after two AZD1222 doses. Possibly, clonal diversity was underestimated; donors were largely white British and included more females. Reportedly, close to half of spike-specific TCRs are directed against unmutated variant regions.

Measured with immunoSEQ multiplex PCR; TCRdb has only the in-frame clones, and not every one. This sample has more than 140,000 clones; approximately 88% occur once, and the top ten carry approximately 3.1%. Germline assignment: CDR1 MGHRA and CDR2 YSYEKL. CDR3 size: 14 residues. After removal of 4 bases from V and 4 bases from J, the junction contained 3 bases not matched to a gene. Comment on this clone: What it binds is not known.

The sequence was collected from an adult in good health. The V gene is TRBV4-1, the J gene TRBJ1-1; 10 bases agree with TRBD1. The sample here was peripheral blood, taken on day 0 of MenACWY control vaccination. The CDR3 nucleotides read TGCGCCAGCAGCCCAAGACAGGGGGCCACTGAAGCTTTCTTT. It translates to CASSPRQGATEAFF.